These 8 T cell receptor beta chains were all obtained from the same sample, sequenced in a study of identical twins. MiXCR, run by TCRdb on the 5' RACE reads, gives a single entry per CDR3 protein. This sample has approximately 1.8 million distinct CDR3 sequences, with roughly a third found just once. What was sequenced was cord blood. The source of these receptors is a newborn girl in good health.

Turning to this clonotype: Being one base from a much bigger clone, this may be a read error. The J gene is TRBJ2-4, the V gene TRBV5-1, with 7 bases fitting TRBD1. The J call may be in error: the DNA end matches TRBJ2-7 better. Germline V gene data show CDR1 as SGHRS and CDR2 as YFSETQ. This CDR3 is built from 15 residues. CDR3 in DNA: TGCGCCAGCAGCCAAAGGACAGGAGCCCCCTACGAGCAGTACTTC. It is translated as CASSQRTGAPYEQYF.

The CDR3, as DNA: TGTGCCAGCAGTTACAGGACCGGGACAGGGGACTATGGCTACACCTTC. Amino acid sequence: CASSYRTGTGDYGYTF. This chain connects TRBV6-5 to TRBJ1-2; 10 bases are a match to TRBD1. Unmatched junction bases numbered 6, after V lost 2 bases and J lost 3 bases. Germline loops: CDR1 MNHEY, CDR2 SVGAGI. The CDR3 runs to 16 residues.

This clonotype was picked up a small number of times. The chain joins TRBV7-9 to TRBJ1-5; D gene uncertain. This CDR3 region has 15 residues. Trimming pared 0 bases from V and 2 bases from J, leaving 8 bases between. CDR1 is SEHNR, CDR2 FQNEAQ, per germline (reference sequence). The CDR3 loop reads CASSLARAGNQPQHF. Here the CDR3 DNA reads TGTGCCAGCAGCTTAGCGAGGGCGGGCAATCAGCCCCAGCATTTT.

The V call is TRBV6-5, the J call TRBJ2-3, with 7 bases lining up with TRBD2. Trimming removed 0 bases from V and 2 bases from J; junction bases left unmatched: 5. The germline CDR1 and CDR2 sequences are MNHEY and SVGAGI. The CDR3 length is 16 residues. DNA for the CDR3: TGTGCCAGCAGTTACTCGTACGGGAGGCCCACAGATACGCAGTATTTT. Translating it yields CASSYSYGRPTDTQYF.

This clonotype was seen only a few times. The CDR3 region has the DNA TGCGCCAGCAGCCCACCGGGACTGTCTAGCACAGATACGCAGTATTTT. This translates into CASSPPGLSSTDTQYF. The chain combines TRBV5-1 with TRBJ2-3; D is possibly TRBD2 (6 bases). Germline V gene lookup returns CDR1 SGHRS and CDR2 YFSETQ. The CDR3 runs 16 residues. Trimming left V 4 bases short and J 0 bases short, with 15 bases between.

This clonotype was recorded a few times. The rearrangement joins TRBV6-4 to TRBJ2-1; D is ambiguous. Trimming shortened V by 10 bases and J by 1 base, and 20 bases separated the two germline ends. This CDR3 has 16 amino acids. The germline CDR1 and CDR2 sequences are MRHNA and SNTAGT. CDR3 sequence reads: CATNPPRQLSYNEQFF. The CDR3 DNA reads as TGTGCCACGAATCCCCCCCGGCAGTTATCCTACAATGAGCAGTTCTTC.

This clonotype has a handful of counts. V and J are TRBV5-5 and TRBJ2-1; possible D gene TRBD1, 5 bases. The CDR3 has 15 residues. The V gene's germline CDR1 is SGHKS and CDR2 YYEKEE (reference sequence). Trimming cost V 1 base and J 9 bases, with 17 bases left between them. CDR3 loop: CASSLMGSQGTEQFF. Here the CDR3 DNA reads TGTGCCAGCAGCTTGATGGGTAGCCAGGGCACTGAGCAGTTCTTC.

Remarks on this clonotype: A much bigger clone sits one base away, suggesting this may be a read error. The chain couples TRBV29-1 to TRBJ2-1; 7 nucleotides align to TRBD2. Unmatched junction bases numbered 9, after V lost 0 bases and J lost 4 bases. Germline CDR1 and CDR2: SQVTM and ANQGSEA. The CDR3 extends over 16 amino acids. The CDR3 sequence is CSVEDPLAATYNEQFF. CDR3 coding DNA: TGCAGCGTTGAAGACCCGCTAGCGGCTACTTACAATGAGCAGTTCTTC.